A single sample is the source of the 8 T cell receptor beta chains below, sequenced in a study of blood T cells in healthy people across ages. Using a J-beta primer mix together with a sample-barcoded 5' primer, a second PCR was run for roughly 6 to 12 cycles. TCRdb ran MiXCR on the 5' RACE reads and lists one entry per CDR3 protein. The table has around 1.5 million distinct CDR3 sequences, 35% to 45% seen once; the top ten hold 7.9%. The sample consisted of blood. The receptors derive from a woman aged 18-29 years in good health.

The table lists this clonotype with a few counts. V is TRBV7-9 and J is TRBJ2-1, with unresolved D. Between the trimmed V and J ends, which lost 4 bases and 8 bases, there was a span of 9 bases. Per germline, CDR1 SEHNR and CDR2 FQNEAQ (reference sequence). This CDR3 spans 12 amino acids. The CDR3 is CASSSLVYEQFF. CDR3 nucleotides: TGTGCCAGCAGCTCATTGGTGTATGAGCAGTTCTTC.

The V call is TRBV6-1, the J call TRBJ2-7, with TRBD2 identical over 11 bases. Judging by the DNA end, TRBJ2-5 fits better; the J call may be wrong. CDR1 MNHNS and CDR2 SASEGT come from the germline V gene. The length of the CDR3 is 17 residues. The CDR3 nucleotides read TGTGCCAGCAGTGAAGAGTTAGCGGGAGGGTTCCAGGAGACCCAGTACTTC. Its protein product is CASSEELAGGFQETQYF.

In its sample, this clonotype was seen a few times. The chain links TRBV12-3 or TRBV12-4 to TRBJ2-7; D may be TRBD2 (6 bases). Trimming pared 6 bases from V and 2 bases from J, leaving 17 bases between. This CDR3 is built from 15 residues. In DNA form, the CDR3 reads TGTGCCAGCAGGCCTACGGGACGGAGGGCCTACGAGCAGTACTTC. This codes for CASRPTGRRAYEQYF.

The gene calls are TRBV21-1 and TRBJ2-7; the table's D call, TRBD2, was not checked against the DNA. TRBV21-1 is marked as a pseudogene. This CDR3 is built from 9 residues. Here the CDR3 reads CASRGSRYF. As DNA, the CDR3 is TGTGCCAGCAGGGGGAGTAGGTACTTC.

The chain recombines TRBV5-6 with TRBJ1-4; 10 bases are shared with TRBD1. Germline V gene data show CDR1 as SGHDT and CDR2 as YYEEEE. The CDR3 covers 17 residues. V was clipped by 1 base and J by 10 bases; unmatched bases: 13. The CDR3 DNA reads as TGTGCCAGCAGCTTGATTTTAGCGGGACAGGGGACCGGAAAACTGTTTTTT. Protein: CASSLILAGQGTGKLFF.

The chain joins TRBV6-6 to TRBJ2-7, with D perhaps matching TRBD2 (5 bases). Germline V lookup: CDR1 MNHNY, CDR2 SVGAGI (reference sequence). The length of the CDR3 is 12 residues. V dropped 10 bases and J dropped 3 bases, with 13 bases sitting between them. CDR3 loop: CATSDLIYEQYF. CDR3 nucleotide sequence: TGTGCCACCTCGGACTTAATCTACGAGCAGTACTTC.

The chain links TRBV7-2 to TRBJ2-5, with D possibly called TRBD1 or TRBD2 (5 bases each). The J call is in doubt because the DNA end fits TRBJ2-7 better. The V gene's germline CDR1 is SGHTA and CDR2 FQGNSA. The CDR3 length is 14 residues. The CDR3 reads CASSTRDVTYEQYF. Here the CDR3 DNA reads TGTGCCAGCAGCACCCGGGACGTTACCTACGAGCAGTACTTC.

The chain combines TRBV20-1 with TRBJ2-7, with TRBD1 matching over 7 bases. The V and J ends lost 5 bases and 2 bases, in that order; junction bases with no gene match: 12. This CDR3 has 15 residues. Germline V gene data show CDR1 as DFQATT and CDR2 as SNEGSKA (reference sequence). CDR3 loop: CSAANRDSRAYEQYF. The CDR3 DNA reads as TGCAGTGCTGCAAACCGGGACAGCCGCGCCTACGAGCAGTACTTC.